These 19 T cell receptor beta chains were all obtained from the same sample, sequenced in a study of vaccination and CD4 T cells after COVID-19. Treatment meaning: roughly 10-day PBMC culture with coronavirus spike peptide pools or control peptides (ViraFEST assay). Sequenced with the Oncomine TCR Beta short-read assay was DNA taken from cultured CD4+ T cells. MiXCR was run by TCRdb on the PCR reads, yielding one entry per CDR3 protein. Of roughly 20,000 distinct CDR3 sequences in the sample, approximately 26% were seen once. These receptors are not linked to any known antigen. The sample taken for sequencing was cultured CD4+ T cells from blood. Every receptor here comes from a human donor with COVID-19.

The chain couples TRBV12-3 or TRBV12-4 to TRBJ1-5; D is possibly TRBD1 (5 bases). V was cut by 7 bases and J by 1 base, with 14 bases left in between. CDR3 length: 15 amino acids. The CDR3 loop reads CASIEGFWSNQPQHF. For the CDR3, the DNA is TGTGCCAGCATCGAGGGGTTCTGGAGCAATCAGCCCCAGCATTTT.

The chain joins TRBV20-1 to TRBJ2-3; weak D call: TRBD2 (7 bases). Trimming removed 3 bases at V and 2 bases at J, with 18 bases between. This CDR3 region has 16 residues. Germline lookup yields CDR1 DFQATT and CDR2 SNEGSKA (reference sequence). CDR3 region: CSASPGGGGPTDTQYF. The DNA for the CDR3 is TGCAGTGCTAGTCCAGGAGGGGGGGGGCCCACAGATACGCAGTATTTT.

The chain carries TRBV12-3 or TRBV12-4 and TRBJ1-1; no firm D call. CDR3 length: 12 amino acids. The CDR3 is CASVAMNTEAFF. Written as DNA, the CDR3 is TGTGCTTCGGTCGCGATGAACACTGAAGCTTTCTTT.

This clonotype was counted between two and nine times. The chain couples TRBV19 to TRBJ2-3; the D gene is possibly TRBD2 (5 bases). Per the germline V gene, CDR1 is LNHDA and CDR2 is SQIVND (reference sequence). Deletions cut 3 bases from V and 1 base from J, with 8 bases between. CDR3 length: 14 residues. CDR3 amino acids: CASSMDFGTDTQYF. The DNA for the CDR3 is TGTGCCAGTAGTATGGACTTCGGCACAGATACGCAGTATTTT.

The chain couples TRBV28 to TRBJ1-2; possibly TRBD1 for D (5 bases). The germline V and J ends were trimmed by 3 bases and 4 bases, with 15 bases remaining between them. CDR3 length equals 15 residues. Germline loops: CDR1 MDHEN, CDR2 SYDVKM. The CDR3 DNA sequence: TGTGCCAGCAGTTTGGGGACGGGGCCGCCCTATGGCTACACCTTC. This gives the protein CASSLGTGPPYGYTF.

The rearrangement links TRBV7-9 to TRBJ2-7, with 8 bases fitting TRBD1. This CDR3 spans 16 amino acids. Per the germline V gene, CDR1 is SEHNR and CDR2 is FQNEAQ (reference sequence). J gave up 6 bases and V 4 bases, and 14 bases lay outside the gene matches. CDR3 in DNA: TGTGCCAGCAGCTCGCGCGGGACAGGCGGGGCGGGCGAGCAGTACTTC. Translation: CASSSRGTGGAGEQYF.

This clonotype was detected a few times. The chain combines TRBV7-2 with TRBJ2-1, with 9 nucleotides matching TRBD1. The CDR3 has 14 residues. Germline trimming cut 8 bases from V and 2 bases from J; bases unmatched to any gene: 4. The germline V gene has CDR1 SGHTA and CDR2 FQGNSA. Here the CDR3 DNA reads TGTGCCAGCGGCCGGGACAGGGCCTACAATGAGCAGTTCTTC. This codes for CASGRDRAYNEQFF.

This clonotype occurred a few times. The chain couples TRBV19 to TRBJ2-3; TRBD1 is a possible D gene (6 bases). V lost 3 bases and J lost 6, with 10 bases in between. The CDR3 totals 13 residues. Germline CDR1 is LNHDA and CDR2 is SQIVND (reference sequence). The DNA for the CDR3 is TGTGCCAGTAGTATGGGGGCAAGGGATACGCAGTATTTT. This translates into CASSMGARDTQYF.

V usage is TRBV7-2 and J usage is TRBJ1-5; D not certain. This CDR3 region has 13 residues. Trimming took 4 bases from V and 0 from J, leaving 4 bases between them. Germline V lookup: CDR1 SGHTA, CDR2 FQGNSA. The CDR3 here is CASSYSSNQPQHF. The CDR3 DNA reads TGTGCCAGCAGCTACAGTAGCAATCAGCCCCAGCATTTT.

The V and J genes are TRBV6-5 and TRBJ1-2, with D unresolved. Germline V gene data show CDR1 as MNHEY and CDR2 as SVGAGI. This CDR3 is 14 amino acids long. The V end lost 2 bases, the J end lost 4 bases, and 11 bases lay between the germline ends. CDR3 in DNA: TGTGCCAGCAGTTACGGCAGAACGGGCTATGGCTACACCTTC. Its protein product is CASSYGRTGYGYTF.

A few counts support this clonotype. This chain uses TRBV6-5 with TRBJ1-5, with a possible D match to TRBD1 (5 bases). The V end lost 0 bases, the J end lost 1 base, and 13 bases lay between the germline ends. This CDR3 is built from 17 residues. The germline CDR1 and CDR2 sequences are MNHEY and SVGAGI. CDR3 sequence reads: CASSYSSPGGSNQPQHF. The CDR3 coding sequence is TGTGCCAGCAGTTACTCGAGTCCGGGGGGGAGCAATCAGCCCCAGCATTTT.

The chain is built from TRBV5-6 and TRBJ2-1; a possible D gene is TRBD2 (6 bases). The CDR3 has 16 amino acids. The V and J ends lost 4 bases and 5 bases respectively, with 19 bases between them. CDR1 is SGHDT, CDR2 YYEEEE, per germline. Written as DNA, the CDR3 is TGTGCCAGCAGCCCCCAGTTGGGGGGACCAAACAATGAGCAGTTCTTC. It codes for CASSPQLGGPNNEQFF. Variable domain in full (rest from reference TRBV5-6 and TRBJ2-1): DAGVTQSPTHLIKTRGQQVTLRCSPKSGHDTVSWYQQALGQGPQFIFQYYEEEERQRGNFPDRFSGHQFPNYSSELNVNALLLGDSALYLCASSPQLGGPNNEQFFGPGTRLTVL.

V is TRBV14 and J is TRBJ1-2; D unresolved. This CDR3 is built from 13 residues. V gave up 0 bases and J gave up 6 bases, with 8 bases separating them. Per germline, CDR1 SGHDN and CDR2 FVKESK. The CDR3 DNA is TGTGCCAGCAGCCAAGATTACTCCCATGGCTACACCTTC. Translated, it gives CASSQDYSHGYTF. The full variable domain, completed using reference TRBV14 and TRBJ1-2, is EAGVTQFPSHSVIEKGQTVTLRCDPISGHDNLYWYRRVMGKEIKFLLHFVKESKQDESGMPNNRFLAERTGGTYSTLKVQPAELEDSGVYFCASSQDYSHGYTFGSGTRLTVV.

The chain links TRBV5-4 to TRBJ2-7; TRBD1 is a possible D gene (5 bases). CDR1 and CDR2 from the germline V gene are SGHNT and YYREEE (reference sequence). Trimming left V 1 base short and J 2 bases short, with 7 bases between. This CDR3 contains 13 residues. CDR3 DNA: TGTGCCAGCAGCTTGCAGGGAACCTACGAGCAGTACTTC. Its protein product is CASSLQGTYEQYF.

This sequence joins TRBV2 and TRBJ2-3; 9 bases match TRBD1. V gave up 5 bases and J gave up 2 bases; unmatched junction bases: 5. The CDR3 is made up of 15 amino acids. Germline V CDR1 and CDR2: SNHLY, FYNNEI. This CDR3 is CASSPGQGYTDTQYF. In DNA form, the CDR3 reads TGTGCCAGCAGTCCGGGACAGGGATACACAGATACGCAGTATTTT.

This rearrangement joins TRBV20-1 to TRBJ1-1; tentative D call: TRBD1 (5 bases). Trimming pared 6 bases from V and 5 bases from J, leaving 19 bases between. This CDR3 contains 14 residues. Germline V gene data show CDR1 as DFQATT and CDR2 as SNEGSKA (reference sequence). CDR3 loop: CSALLTELGTEAFF. The DNA of the CDR3 is TGCAGTGCCCTTTTGACAGAGCTAGGAACTGAAGCTTTCTTT.

V is TRBV5-4 and J is TRBJ2-7, with D perhaps TRBD1 or TRBD2 (8 bases each). Trimming shortened V by 4 bases and J by 7 bases, and 18 bases separated the two germline ends. CDR1 is SGHNT and CDR2 is YYREEE in the germline V gene (reference sequence). This CDR3 contains 14 residues. Here the CDR3 DNA reads TGTGCCAGCAGCCCGGGGGGGACAGGTCGGGAGCAGTACTTC. Amino acid sequence: CASSPGGTGREQYF.

Only a few counts were recorded for this clonotype. The chain is built from TRBV24-1 and TRBJ2-2; TRBD1 might be the D (6 bases). The CDR3 spans 14 residues. The V and J ends lost 5 bases and 5 bases respectively, with 11 bases between them. From germline, CDR1 is KGHDR and CDR2 SFDVKD. CDR3 residues: CATSVQGGTGELFF. DNA for the CDR3: TGTGCCACCAGTGTACAGGGCGGTACCGGGGAGCTGTTTTTT.

The V call is TRBV7-9, the J call TRBJ2-5; D might be TRBD2 (5 bases). The germline V and J ends were trimmed by 6 bases and 0 bases, with 17 bases remaining between them. In germline, CDR1 is SEHNR, CDR2 FQNEAQ (reference sequence). The CDR3 runs to 16 residues. The CDR3 here is CASSYNRRPNQETQYF. DNA for the CDR3: TGTGCCAGCAGTTATAATAGGAGGCCTAACCAAGAGACCCAGTACTTC.